This T cell receptor (beta chain) was sequenced during a study of cytomegalovirus exposure and HLA in healthy donors. For the study at large: A subsequent analysis stated that the approximately 110 validation repertoires were run on the same platform as the roughly 700 first-cohort repertoires.

Assay: immunoSEQ multiplex PCR; the TCRdb copy retains only in-frame clones and omits some. This sample has 45,000 to 65,000 clones; 80% to 95% occur once, and the top ten carry about 2.9%. Study-level findings and limits: Associated with cytomegalovirus, according to the listing, were around 160 TCR beta chains.

Concerning this clone itself: No antigen is known for it.

V was pared by 4 bases and J by 5 bases, with 22 bases between. This CDR3 is 17 amino acids long. The germline V gene encodes CDR1 SGHRS and CDR2 YFSETQ. Sequencing was performed on PBMCs. The origin of this receptor is a man between 18 and 35 years old in good health and CMV-seronegative. The chain has TRBV5-1 and TRBJ1-3; D possibly corresponds to TRBD1 (6 bases). For the CDR3, the DNA is TGCGCCAGCAGCCCGGAGGCAGGGGCCCGCGCTCGAAACACCATATATTTT. Residues: CASSPEAGARARNTIYF.